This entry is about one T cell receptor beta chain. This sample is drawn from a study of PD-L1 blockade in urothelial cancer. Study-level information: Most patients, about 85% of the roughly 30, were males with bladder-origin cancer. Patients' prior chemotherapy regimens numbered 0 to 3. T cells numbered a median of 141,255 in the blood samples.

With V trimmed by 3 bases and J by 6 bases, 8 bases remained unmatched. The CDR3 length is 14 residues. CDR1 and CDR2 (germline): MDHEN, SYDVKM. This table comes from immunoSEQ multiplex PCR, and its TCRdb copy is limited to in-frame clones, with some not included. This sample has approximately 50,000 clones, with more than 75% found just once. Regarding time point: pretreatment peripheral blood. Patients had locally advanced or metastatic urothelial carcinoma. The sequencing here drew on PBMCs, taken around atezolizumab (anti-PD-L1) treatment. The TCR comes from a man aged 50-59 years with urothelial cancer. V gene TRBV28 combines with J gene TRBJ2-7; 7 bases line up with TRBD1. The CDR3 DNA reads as TGTGCCAGCAGTTTGGGACAGAGGGTAACCGAGCAGTACGTC. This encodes CASSLGQRVTEQYV.